This TCR beta chain was sequenced in a study of T cell responses to AZD1222 COVID-19 vaccine. Study overall: Second-dose timings of about 4 or about 12 weeks were pooled.

Profiling relied on immunoSEQ multiplex PCR, and the TCRdb table lists in-frame clones only, not all of them. The sample yields over 95,000 clones, around nine tenths seen once. The V and J ends lost 0 bases and 6 bases respectively, with 14 bases between them. The CDR3 loop spans 16 amino acids. The germline V gene has CDR1 LGHDT and CDR2 YNNKEL (reference sequence). V and J are TRBV3-1 (or the pseudogene TRBV3-2) and TRBJ2-2; TRBD1 is a possible D gene (5 bases). This TCR derives from an adult in good health. Sequencing was performed on peripheral blood, taken on day 0 of AZD1222 vaccination. In nucleotides, the CDR3 is TGTGCCAGCAGCCAAGAGGGTGCAGGGTGGGCCGGGGAGCTGTTTTTT. Residues: CASSQEGAGWAGELFF.